This T cell receptor (beta chain) stems from a study of CD8+CD57+ T cells in acquired aplastic anemia (dated by TCRdb to 2017 to 2018). With regard to the full study: DNA extracted from sorted CD4+ and CD8+ cells had a mean of approximately 3.3 ug, with a range of roughly 0.18 to 27.4 ug. Healthy donor samples averaged about 10 million reads for CD4+ and roughly 12 million for CD8+ cells. General study outcomes and caveats: No significant difference in CD8+ Simpson's diversity was found between patients and healthy controls (P=0.060). Roughly 30 CD8+ CDR3 sequences were shared between patients and controls but appeared highly expressed in patients and within their immunodominant clones.

Genomic DNA was used as template for profiling of TCR beta VDJ combinations and CDR3 sequences. An Illumina HiSeq 2000 was the platform used for TCR repertoire sequencing. In the source study's methods: Repertoire assessment relied on Simpson's diversity index, CDR3 size and DJ length profiles, and TRBV/TRBJ rearrangement plots. The most abundant DNA sequence in the deep sequencing data was taken as the immunodominant clone. CDR3 amino acid sequences were screened for sharing across subjects and compared with published repertoires and the VDJdb database. TCRdb trimmed public reads at Q25 via fastp, called clones via MiXCR and kept in-frame beta chains. Each record represents a unique CDR3 protein, reported with the most common genes and DNA among its rows. These V and J calls derive from TCRdb rather than the authors' analysis. The sample table contains hundreds of thousands of distinct CDR3 sequences; only one count was recorded for around 68% of them. Jointly, the top ten make up 4% of the sample.

This clonotype was seen many times. The antigen it binds to is not known. Base-call qualities are not available, and no considerably larger clone is one nucleotide away. TCR repertoires of sorted CD4+ and CD8+ blood T cells from severe aplastic anemia patients and healthy subjects were deep-sequenced in the study. Ficoll-Paque density gradient centrifugation was used to isolate peripheral blood mononuclear cells. CD4+ and CD8+ T cells were sorted by FACS or magnetic beads before DNA extraction. V is shortened by 2 bases, J by 1 base, and the region joining them spans 13 bases. The CDR3 covers 16 residues, taking in both the cysteine and the phenylalanine. Only the CDR3 part of the read is kept: 48 bases, read in frame from the first base. Based on the germline V gene, the CDR1 and CDR2 sequences are SGHNT and YENEEA.

The specimen was sorted CD4+, CD8+, or CD8+CD57+ T cells (not recorded which) from PBMCs. This receptor was obtained from a human donor in good health, serving as a control. The sequence links TRBV11-3 to TRBJ2-3; TRBD2 is a possible D gene, resting on 6 matching bases. The CDR3 loop reads CASSLRGPGGTDTQYF. The sequenced DNA is TGTGCCAGCAGCTTACGAGGACCGGGGGGCACAGATACGCAGTATTTT.